This T cell receptor beta chain emerged from a study of T cell changes during pregnancy in multiple sclerosis. The assay was immunoSEQ multiplex PCR, and TCRdb's table has in-frame clones only and misses some. The sample has around 56,000 clones; about nine tenths are singletons. This TCR came from a female donor with multiple sclerosis, enrolled in a pregnancy study. The specimen was peripheral blood, collected after pregnancy.

CDR3 nucleotides: TGCGCCAGCAGCCAGACTAGCGGGGGGGCCTACAATGAGCAGTTCTTC. It codes for CASSQTSGGAYNEQFF. The V and J genes are TRBV4-3 and TRBJ2-1, with 14 positions matching TRBD2. The CDR3 has 16 amino acids. CDR1 LGHNA and CDR2 YSLEER come from the germline V gene. With 3 bases clipped from V and 2 bases from J, the junction kept 0 bases outside the gene matches.